Shown below are 2 T cell receptor beta chains from a single sample sequenced in a study of blood T cell repertoires in COVID-19. Only in-frame clones appear in the TCRdb table, and some are missing; sequencing was by immunoSEQ multiplex PCR. The table shows a few hundred thousand clones, with approximately 88% occurring only once. The sequencing sample was made of peripheral blood. The receptors here all came from a woman between 65 and 79 years old with COVID-19, enrolled during active disease.

The rearrangement joins TRBV2 to TRBJ2-7, with TRBD2 identical over 10 bases. The CDR3 sequence is 14 residues long. Trimming cost V 7 bases and J 3 bases; bases outside gene matches: 6. The germline V gene encodes CDR1 SNHLY and CDR2 FYNNEI. Here the CDR3 DNA reads TGTGCCAGCAACCGAGCGGGGGGGGACTACGAGCAGTACTTC. Amino acid sequence: CASNRAGGDYEQYF.

The table lists this clone with a count of one. The chain has TRBV29-1 and TRBJ1-5; D perhaps matches TRBD1 (6 bases). The CDR3 contains 12 residues. CDR1 and CDR2 (germline): SQVTM, ANQGSEA. Trimming removed 7 bases from V and 7 bases from J, with 14 bases in between. CDR3 in amino acids: CSARQVGQPQHF. CDR3 bases: TGCAGCGCCAGACAGGTCGGGCAGCCCCAGCATTTT.